One T cell receptor beta chain is described in this entry. The V end was cut by 4 bases, the J end by 7 bases, with 12 bases between. Germline V gene data show CDR1 as SGHDT and CDR2 as YYEEEE. The CDR3 spans 14 residues. The use of genomic DNA as template underpinned the TCR beta VDJ and CDR3 profiling. Each CDR3 protein gets one entry after TCRdb re-called the reads with MiXCR. Of roughly 81,000 distinct CDR3 sequences in the sample, about half were seen once. This sample was taken from a study of CD8+CD57+ T cells in acquired aplastic anemia. This receptor was obtained from a human donor in good health, serving as a control. The sample consisted of sorted CD4+, CD8+, or CD8+CD57+ T cells (not recorded which) from PBMCs. The chain couples TRBV5-6 to TRBJ1-6, with a weak D call TRBD1 (5 bases). CDR3 region: CASSGRVGNSPLHF. The CDR3 DNA reads as TGTGCCAGCAGCGGCAGGGTAGGCAATTCACCCCTCCACTTT.